These 26 T cell receptor beta chains originate from one sample sequenced in a study of memory CD4+ T cells and cytomegalovirus serostatus. The assay was immunoSEQ multiplex PCR, and TCRdb's table has in-frame clones only and misses some. The sample records about 27,000 clones, roughly three quarters being singletons. Single viable CD3+CD4+CD8-CD45RO+ cells were sorted as the memory CD4+ T cells. Source material: memory CD4+ T cells from blood. The receptors were gathered from an adult in good health and CMV-seronegative.

There are a few counts of this clone. The chain combines TRBV6-7 with TRBJ1-5; D gene unclear. TRBV6-7 is an ORF; its function is uncertain. The CDR3 runs to 16 residues. V was cut by 1 base and J by 7 bases, with 17 bases left in between. The CDR3 is CASSYYYPLDRQPQHF. CDR3 coding DNA: TGTGCCAGCAGTTACTATTATCCACTTGACCGACAGCCCCAGCATTTT.

Only one count was recorded for this clone. This CDR3 is CASSPRDPSGANVLTF. CDR3 in DNA: TGTGCCAGCAGCCCTCGTGACCCCTCTGGGGCCAACGTCCTGACTTTC. The J gene is TRBJ2-6, the V gene TRBV9; no reliable D call. The CDR3 runs 16 residues. V lost 4 bases, J lost 0 bases, and 11 bases lay in between. CDR1 and CDR2 from the germline V gene are SGDLS and YYNGEE.

This clone appeared a single time. The gene calls are TRBV18 and TRBJ2-1, with D hard to call. CDR3 length: 15 amino acids. The germline gives CDR1 KGHSH, CDR2 LQKENI. V lost 5 bases and J 0 bases, leaving 11 bases between the germline ends. The CDR3 is CASSVDQSSYNEQFF. The CDR3 DNA is TGTGCCAGCTCAGTCGACCAGAGCTCCTACAATGAGCAGTTCTTC.

The chain recombines TRBV30 with TRBJ1-3; D is undetermined. Trimming took off 5 bases at V and 0 bases at J, with 8 bases between the two ends. This CDR3 contains 13 residues. Germline CDR1 GTSNPN, CDR2 SVGIG (reference sequence). CDR3 DNA sequence: TGTGCCTGGGAAATATCCTCTGGAAACACCATATATTTT. This translates into CAWEISSGNTIYF.

This clone was recorded once. This sequence joins TRBV18 and TRBJ1-1; D uncertain. Germline loops: CDR1 KGHSH, CDR2 LQKENI. There are 16 residues in the CDR3. V was trimmed by 0 bases and J by 5 bases, leaving 16 bases between them. CDR3 protein: CASSPPRRELGTEAFF. In DNA, the CDR3 is TGTGCCAGCTCACCACCCCGCCGGGAGCTAGGTACTGAAGCTTTCTTT. Full variable domain (rest looked up from reference TRBV18 and TRBJ1-1): NAGVMQNPRHLVRRRGQEARLRCSPMKGHSHVYWYRQLPEEGLKFMVYLQKENIIDESGMPKERFSAEFPKEGPSILRIQQVVRGDSAAYFCASSPPRRELGTEAFFGQGTRLTVV.

The chain is built from TRBV4-1 and TRBJ1-2; 7 bases are a match to TRBD1. J lost 3 bases, V lost 0 bases, and 10 bases had no gene match. The length of the CDR3 is 17 residues. Germline loops: CDR1 MGHRA, CDR2 YSYEKL. CDR3 DNA sequence: TGCGCCAGCAGCCAAGATTGGTCTACCGGGACAGACTATGGCTACACCTTC. Translation gives CASSQDWSTGTDYGYTF.

As concerns this clone: The sample has other DNA sequences that encode this CDR3 too. The rearrangement joins TRBV5-4 to TRBJ2-4; 9 nucleotides agree with TRBD1. CDR3 length equals 15 residues. Germline CDR1 reads SGHNT; CDR2 reads YYREEE (reference sequence). Trimming at V came to 5 bases and at J to 0 bases, leaving 3 bases not matched to a gene. In DNA, the CDR3 is TGTGCCAGCAGTTCGGACAGGGGAGCCAAAAACATTCAGTACTTC. It yields the protein CASSSDRGAKNIQYF. The full variable domain, its missing parts supplied by reference TRBV5-4 and TRBJ2-4, is ETGVTQSPTHLIKTRGQQVTLRCSSQSGHNTVSWYQQALGQGPQFIFQYYREEENGRGNFPPRFSGLQFPNYSSELNVNALELDDSALYLCASSSDRGAKNIQYFGAGTRLSVL.

The chain links TRBV29-1 to TRBJ2-7; possible D gene TRBD1, 7 bases. V was cut by 3 bases and J by 4 bases, with 13 bases left in between. Germline V gives CDR1 SQVTM, CDR2 ANQGSEA. The CDR3 consists of 13 residues. CDR3 in DNA: TGCAGCGTTGACGGAGGGGGCGGGTACGAGCAGTACTTC. Its translation is CSVDGGGGYEQYF.

The CDR3 sequence: CASSFGAGGFTGELFF. The CDR3 DNA reads TGTGCCAGCAGTTTCGGGGCAGGGGGTTTCACCGGGGAGCTGTTTTTT. The J gene is TRBJ2-2, the V gene TRBV28; 7 bases map to TRBD1. Germline V gives CDR1 MDHEN, CDR2 SYDVKM. CDR3 length: 16 amino acids. The ends lost 3 bases at V and 4 bases at J; junction bases unmatched: 8.

The J gene is TRBJ2-5, the V gene TRBV2; 11 nucleotides line up with TRBD2. The germline V gene encodes CDR1 SNHLY and CDR2 FYNNEI. Trimming removed 7 bases from V and 4 bases from J; junction bases left unmatched: 5. This CDR3 is 14 amino acids long. The chain's CDR3 is CASTTLAGGETQYF. Here the CDR3 DNA reads TGTGCCAGCACCACGCTAGCGGGGGGAGAGACCCAGTACTTC.

The gene calls are TRBV5-1 and TRBJ1-1, with 9 bases that match TRBD1. The germline CDR1 and CDR2 sequences are SGHRS and YFSETQ. This CDR3 spans 14 amino acids. The V segment lost 0 bases and the J segment 6 bases; nucleotides outside the gene matches: 3. The CDR3 sequence is CASSLGQGVSEAFF. CDR3 sequence (DNA): TGCGCCAGCAGCTTGGGACAGGGGGTATCTGAAGCTTTCTTT.

The chain combines TRBV11-2 with TRBJ2-3; D is perhaps TRBD2 (6 bases). CDR1 SGHAT and CDR2 FQNNGV come from the germline V gene. This CDR3 has 15 amino acids. V lost 5 bases and J 3 bases, leaving 15 bases between the germline ends. In DNA, the CDR3 is TGTGCCAGCAGCCACCCTAGCGTTGGAACAGATACGCAGTATTTT. Translating gives CASSHPSVGTDTQYF.

The chain combines TRBV25-1 with TRBJ2-1; 10 nucleotides line up with TRBD1. CDR3 length: 16 amino acids. V shed 5 bases, J shed 1 base, and the junction held 5 bases outside the gene matches. Germline CDR1 and CDR2: MGHDK and SYGVNS. In DNA form, the CDR3 reads TGTGCCAGCAGTATGGGACAGGGGATTTCCTACAATGAGCAGTTCTTC. It is translated as CASSMGQGISYNEQFF.

In nucleotides, the CDR3 is TGTGCCAGCAGGGGCAGGGGGAACACTGAAGCTTTCTTT. Protein: CASRGRGNTEAFF. The V and J genes are TRBV6-5 and TRBJ1-1, with D possibly being TRBD1 (6 bases). V gave up 6 bases and J gave up 1 base, with 9 bases separating them. The V gene's germline CDR1 is MNHEY and CDR2 SVGAGI. This CDR3 is built from 13 residues.

The chain joins TRBV6-1 to TRBJ1-1, with a tentative D call TRBD1 (6 bases). Trimming stripped 6 bases from V and 5 bases from J, with 16 bases between. Germline V CDR1 and CDR2: MNHNS, SASEGT. The CDR3 is made up of 14 amino acids. This CDR3 is CASSSRGARTEAFF. In DNA, the CDR3 is TGTGCCAGCAGCTCCAGGGGTGCTCGGACTGAAGCTTTCTTT.

This clone has just a few counts. This chain uses TRBV29-1 with TRBJ1-1; no clear D. Trimming shortened V by 5 bases and J by 0 bases, and 7 bases separated the two germline ends. Germline loops: CDR1 SQVTM, CDR2 ANQGSEA. The CDR3 sequence is 12 residues long. The CDR3 bases are TGCAGCGTTCGGCTGATGAACACTGAAGCTTTCTTT. Residues: CSVRLMNTEAFF.

The V call is TRBV11-3, the J call TRBJ2-2, with D hard to call. Trimming shortened V by 5 bases and J by 5 bases, and 9 bases separated the two germline ends. This CDR3 has 13 amino acids. In germline, CDR1 is SGHNT, CDR2 YENEEA. The CDR3 protein is CASSLQTTGELFF. The CDR3 DNA follows: TGTGCCAGCAGCCTGCAGACTACCGGGGAGCTGTTTTTT.

This clone has just a few counts. This chain joins TRBV10-3 and TRBJ2-1; D unresolved. The CDR3 is 14 amino acids. Germline-derived CDR1 and CDR2 are ENHRY and SYGVKD. The V end was cut by 4 bases, the J end by 8 bases, with 15 bases between. The CDR3 sequence: CAISGRPDEDEQFF. CDR3 nucleotide sequence: TGTGCCATCAGTGGACGGCCAGATGAGGATGAGCAGTTCTTC.

The chain has TRBV27 and TRBJ2-7, with D possibly called TRBD1 or TRBD2 (5 bases each). Deletions cut 6 bases from V and 2 bases from J, with 14 bases between. Per the germline V gene, CDR1 is MNHEY and CDR2 is SMNVEV (reference sequence). The CDR3 covers 14 residues. The CDR3 spells CASRGVAGTYEQYF. CDR3 DNA sequence: TGTGCCAGCAGGGGGGTGGCAGGGACCTACGAGCAGTACTTC.

In this sample, this clone turned up a few times. CDR3 sequence reads: CASSFGGAGLGNQPQHF. The CDR3 DNA reads TGTGCCAGCAGCTTCGGCGGAGCAGGGCTGGGCAATCAGCCCCAGCATTTT. V is TRBV7-2 and J is TRBJ1-5; possibly TRBD1 for D (5 bases). V lost 3 bases and J lost 2, with 17 bases in between. The CDR3 covers 17 residues. From germline, CDR1 is SGHTA and CDR2 FQGNSA.

This clone was seen once. DNA for the CDR3: TGTGCCTGGAGTCTGGGCGGGGGGAGCTCTGGAAACACCATATATTTT. Its translation: CAWSLGGGSSGNTIYF. The chain carries TRBV30 and TRBJ1-3, with D possibly being TRBD1 (5 bases). Germline lookup yields CDR1 GTSNPN and CDR2 SVGIG (reference sequence). Trimming removed 2 bases at V and 0 bases at J, with 14 bases between. The CDR3 loop spans 16 amino acids.

The V call is TRBV9, the J call TRBJ2-7, with TRBD2 as a possible D gene (7 bases). The V gene's germline CDR1 is SGDLS and CDR2 YYNGEE. The CDR3 spans 15 residues. V gave up 0 bases and J gave up 0 bases, with 10 bases separating them. The CDR3 bases are TGTGCCAGCAGCGTAGCTGGGGGGGCCTCCTACGAGCAGTACTTC. Its protein product is CASSVAGGASYEQYF.

This clone was seen once. V is TRBV5-1 and J is TRBJ1-5, with a possible D match to TRBD1 (5 bases). CDR3 length equals 13 residues. V gave up 4 bases and J gave up 4 bases, with 9 bases separating them. CDR1 and CDR2 (germline): SGHRS, YFSETQ. This CDR3 reads CASSGGQNQPQHF. The CDR3 DNA is TGCGCCAGCAGCGGCGGACAAAATCAGCCCCAGCATTTT. Variable domain in full (rest from reference TRBV5-1 and TRBJ1-5): KAGVTQTPRYLIKTRGQQVTLSCSPISGHRSVSWYQQTPGQGLQFLFEYFSETQRNKGNFPGRFSGRQFSNSRSEMNVSTLELGDSALYLCASSGGQNQPQHFGDGTRLSIL.

This clone was counted a few times. V gene TRBV5-1 combines with J gene TRBJ1-2; 8 nucleotides line up with TRBD1. CDR1 is SGHRS, CDR2 YFSETQ, per germline. The CDR3 has 15 amino acids. With V trimmed by 0 bases and J by 6 bases, 7 bases remained unmatched. The CDR3 here is CASSLVAGGEDGYTF. The CDR3 DNA reads as TGCGCCAGCAGCTTGGTGGCAGGGGGCGAGGATGGCTACACCTTC.

The chain is built from TRBV29-1 and TRBJ1-2, with no clear D. The V gene lost 2 bases and the J gene lost 7 bases, with 11 bases spanning the gap. Germline V gene data show CDR1 as SQVTM and CDR2 as ANQGSEA. This CDR3 has 12 residues. CDR3 loop: CSVEMGMGGYTF. CDR3 nucleotides: TGCAGCGTTGAAATGGGAATGGGTGGCTACACCTTC.

The chain recombines TRBV2 with TRBJ1-4; D not certain. Germline values: CDR1 SNHLY, CDR2 FYNNEI. The CDR3 length is 11 residues. V was clipped by 8 bases and J by 7 bases, with 8 bases between them. CDR3 sequence reads: CASFKSEKLFF. The DNA for the CDR3 is TGTGCCAGCTTCAAGTCTGAAAAACTGTTTTTT.